The T cell receptor (beta chain) described here comes from a study of T cell responses to AZD1222 COVID-19 vaccine. Overall study findings and caveats: Spike was spanned by vaccine-associated CD4 TCRs, with dominance at 160-218 and 743-854. In all cases, repertoires were sampled only after the peak T cell response. White British people made up most donors, females outnumbered males, and clonal diversity was possibly underestimated.

This clone was detected once. As yet, its antigen is unknown. TCRdb keeps only in-frame clones here, not all; method: immunoSEQ multiplex PCR. In the table there are more than 100,000 clones, 88% of which are singletons. The receptor was derived from an adult in good health. Sample: peripheral blood, taken on day 0 of AZD1222 vaccination.

CDR3 nucleotides: TGTGCCAGCAGCCCGGTGTCCGGATCAGCGCAGCCCCAGCATTTT. Translation: CASSPVSGSAQPQHF. The chain joins TRBV11-2 to TRBJ1-5; D unresolved. V lost 5 bases and J 7 bases, leaving 18 bases between the germline ends. This CDR3 spans 15 amino acids. Germline values: CDR1 SGHAT, CDR2 FQNNGV. Full variable domain (missing parts from reference TRBV11-2 and TRBJ1-5): EAGVAQSPRYKIIEKRQSVAFWCNPISGHATLYWYQQILGQGPKLLIQFQNNGVVDDSQLPKDRFSAERLKGVDSTLKIQPAKLEDSAVYLCASSPVSGSAQPQHFGDGTRLSIL.